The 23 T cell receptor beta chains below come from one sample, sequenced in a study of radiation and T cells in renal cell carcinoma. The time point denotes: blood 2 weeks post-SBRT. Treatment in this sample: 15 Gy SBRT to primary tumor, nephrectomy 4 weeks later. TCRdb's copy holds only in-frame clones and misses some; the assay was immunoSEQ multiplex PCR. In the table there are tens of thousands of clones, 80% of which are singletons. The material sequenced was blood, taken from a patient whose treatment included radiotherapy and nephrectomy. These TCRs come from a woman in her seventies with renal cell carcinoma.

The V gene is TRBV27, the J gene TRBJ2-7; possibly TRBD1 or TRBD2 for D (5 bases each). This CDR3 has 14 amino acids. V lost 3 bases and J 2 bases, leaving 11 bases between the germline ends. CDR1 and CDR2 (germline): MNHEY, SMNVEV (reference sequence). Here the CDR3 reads CASSFQGPAYEQYF. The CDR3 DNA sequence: TGTGCCAGCAGTTTTCAGGGACCTGCCTACGAGCAGTACTTC.

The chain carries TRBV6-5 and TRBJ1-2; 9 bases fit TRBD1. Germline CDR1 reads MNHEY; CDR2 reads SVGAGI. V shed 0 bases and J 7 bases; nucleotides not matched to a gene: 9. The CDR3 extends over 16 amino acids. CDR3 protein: CASSYSGTGRGSGYTF. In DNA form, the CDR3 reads TGTGCCAGCAGTTACTCGGGGACAGGGAGAGGAAGTGGCTACACCTTC.

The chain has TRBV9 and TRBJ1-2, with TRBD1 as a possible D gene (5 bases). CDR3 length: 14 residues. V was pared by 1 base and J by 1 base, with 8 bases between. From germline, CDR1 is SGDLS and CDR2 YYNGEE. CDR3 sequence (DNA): TGTGCCAGCAGCGTATTGGGACTTAACTATGGCTACACCTTC. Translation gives CASSVLGLNYGYTF.

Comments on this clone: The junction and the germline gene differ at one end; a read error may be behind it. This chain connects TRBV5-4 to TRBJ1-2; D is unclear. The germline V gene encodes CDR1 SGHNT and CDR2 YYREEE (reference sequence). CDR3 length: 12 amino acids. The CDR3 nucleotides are TGTGCCAGCACCTTGGACGACCATGGCTACACCTTC. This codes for CASTLDDHGYTF.

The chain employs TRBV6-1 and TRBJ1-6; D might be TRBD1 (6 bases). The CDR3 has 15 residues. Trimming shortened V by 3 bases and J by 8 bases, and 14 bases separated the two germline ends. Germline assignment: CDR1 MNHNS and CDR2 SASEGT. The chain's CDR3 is CASSERGTDYSPLHF. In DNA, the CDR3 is TGTGCCAGCAGTGAGAGGGGGACGGACTATTCACCCCTCCACTTT.

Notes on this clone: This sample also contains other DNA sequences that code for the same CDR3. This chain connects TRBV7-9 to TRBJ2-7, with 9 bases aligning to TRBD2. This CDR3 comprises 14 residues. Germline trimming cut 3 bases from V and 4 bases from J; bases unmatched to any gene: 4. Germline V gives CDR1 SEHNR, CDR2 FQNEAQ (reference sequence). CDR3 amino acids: CASSFSGGRYEQYF. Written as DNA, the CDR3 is TGTGCCAGCAGCTTTAGCGGGGGACGATACGAGCAGTACTTC.

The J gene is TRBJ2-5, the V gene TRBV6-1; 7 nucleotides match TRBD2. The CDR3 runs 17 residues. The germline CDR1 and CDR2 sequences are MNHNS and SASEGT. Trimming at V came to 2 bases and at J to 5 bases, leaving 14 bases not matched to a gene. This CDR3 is CASSERGDSPRWETQYF. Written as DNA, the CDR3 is TGTGCCAGCAGTGAACGGGGGGACTCACCCCGGTGGGAGACCCAGTACTTC.

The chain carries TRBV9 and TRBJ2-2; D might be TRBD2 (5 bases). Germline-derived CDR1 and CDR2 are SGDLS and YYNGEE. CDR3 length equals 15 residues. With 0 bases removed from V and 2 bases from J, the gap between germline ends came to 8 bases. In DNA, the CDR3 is TGTGCCAGCAGCGTAGAGCGGTACAACACCGGGGAGCTGTTTTTT. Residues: CASSVERYNTGELFF.

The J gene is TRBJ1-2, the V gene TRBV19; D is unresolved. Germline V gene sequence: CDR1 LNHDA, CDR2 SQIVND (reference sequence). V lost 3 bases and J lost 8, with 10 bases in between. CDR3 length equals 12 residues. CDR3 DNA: TGTGCCAGTAGTATTGGTCTGCAGGGCTACACCTTC. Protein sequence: CASSIGLQGYTF. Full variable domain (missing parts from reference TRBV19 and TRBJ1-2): DGGITQSPKYLFRKEGQNVTLSCEQNLNHDAMYWYRQDPGQGLRLIYYSQIVNDFQKGDIAEGYSVSREKKESFPLTVTSAQKNPTAFYLCASSIGLQGYTFGSGTRLTVV.

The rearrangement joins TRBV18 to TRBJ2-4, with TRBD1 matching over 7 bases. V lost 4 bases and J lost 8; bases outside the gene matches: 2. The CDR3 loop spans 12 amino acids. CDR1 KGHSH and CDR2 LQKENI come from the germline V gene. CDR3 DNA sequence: TGTGCCAGCTCACAAGACAGGGACATTCAGTACTTC. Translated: CASSQDRDIQYF.

Here the CDR3 reads CASSGELGNNQPQHF. The CDR3 nucleotides are TGTGCCAGCTCCGGGGAATTGGGAAACAATCAGCCCCAGCATTTT. The chain joins TRBV2 to TRBJ1-5; D is uncertain. The CDR3 totals 15 residues. V lost 8 bases and J lost 3, with 17 bases in between. From germline, CDR1 is SNHLY and CDR2 FYNNEI.

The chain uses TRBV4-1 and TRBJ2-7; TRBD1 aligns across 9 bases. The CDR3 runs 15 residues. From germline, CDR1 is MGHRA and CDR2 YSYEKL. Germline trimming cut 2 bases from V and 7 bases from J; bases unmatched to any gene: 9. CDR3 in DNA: TGCGCCAGCAGCCAACCGGACAGGGGAGTTGGAGAGCAGTACTTC. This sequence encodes CASSQPDRGVGEQYF.

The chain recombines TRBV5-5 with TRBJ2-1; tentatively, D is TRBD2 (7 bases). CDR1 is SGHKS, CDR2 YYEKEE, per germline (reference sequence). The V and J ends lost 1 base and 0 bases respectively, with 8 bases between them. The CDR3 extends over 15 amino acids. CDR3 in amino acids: CASSLRGASYNEQFF. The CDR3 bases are TGTGCCAGCAGCTTGCGGGGGGCCTCCTACAATGAGCAGTTCTTC.

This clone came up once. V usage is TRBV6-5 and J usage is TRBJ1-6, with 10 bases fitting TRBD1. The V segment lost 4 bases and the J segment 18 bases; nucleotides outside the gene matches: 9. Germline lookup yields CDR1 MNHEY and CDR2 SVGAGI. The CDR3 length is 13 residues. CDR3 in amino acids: CASSSNRDRGAHF. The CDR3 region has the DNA TGTGCCAGCAGTTCTAACCGGGACAGGGGCGCCCACTTT.

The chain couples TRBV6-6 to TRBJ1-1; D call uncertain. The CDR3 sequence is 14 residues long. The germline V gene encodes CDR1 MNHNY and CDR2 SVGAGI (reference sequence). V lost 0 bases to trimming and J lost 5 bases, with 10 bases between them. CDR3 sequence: CASSYSWSGTEAFF. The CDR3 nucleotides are TGTGCCAGCAGTTACTCGTGGTCGGGAACTGAAGCTTTCTTT.

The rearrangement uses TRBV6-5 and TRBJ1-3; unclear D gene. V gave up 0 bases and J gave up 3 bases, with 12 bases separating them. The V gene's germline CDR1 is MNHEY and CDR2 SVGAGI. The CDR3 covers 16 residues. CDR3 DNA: TGTGCCAGCAGTTACTCGACCCTACTTAGTGGAAACACCATATATTTT. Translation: CASSYSTLLSGNTIYF.

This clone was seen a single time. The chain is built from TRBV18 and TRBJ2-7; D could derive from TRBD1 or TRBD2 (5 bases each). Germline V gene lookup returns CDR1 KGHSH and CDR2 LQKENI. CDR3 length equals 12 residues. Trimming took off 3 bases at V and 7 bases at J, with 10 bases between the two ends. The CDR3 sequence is CASSPGPREQYF. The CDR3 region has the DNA TGTGCCAGCTCACCGGGACCCCGGGAGCAGTACTTC.

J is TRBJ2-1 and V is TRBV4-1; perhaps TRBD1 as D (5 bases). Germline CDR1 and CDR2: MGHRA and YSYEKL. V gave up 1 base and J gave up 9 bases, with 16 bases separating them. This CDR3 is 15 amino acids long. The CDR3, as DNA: TGCGCCAGCAGCCAAGTTCCTGGGAATAGGGGTGAGCAGTTCTTC. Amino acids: CASSQVPGNRGEQFF.

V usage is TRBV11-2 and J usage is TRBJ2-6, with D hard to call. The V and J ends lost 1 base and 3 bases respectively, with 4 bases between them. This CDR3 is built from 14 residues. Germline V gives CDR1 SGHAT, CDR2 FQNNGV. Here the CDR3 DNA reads TGTGCCAGCAGCTTAGGATTTGGGGCCAACGTCCTGACTTTC. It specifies CASSLGFGANVLTF.

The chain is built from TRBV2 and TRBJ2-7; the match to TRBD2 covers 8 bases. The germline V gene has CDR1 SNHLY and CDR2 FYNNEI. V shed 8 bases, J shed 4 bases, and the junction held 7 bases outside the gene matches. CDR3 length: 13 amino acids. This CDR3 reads CASGVAGSYEQYF. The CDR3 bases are TGTGCCAGCGGGGTAGCGGGGTCTTACGAGCAGTACTTC.

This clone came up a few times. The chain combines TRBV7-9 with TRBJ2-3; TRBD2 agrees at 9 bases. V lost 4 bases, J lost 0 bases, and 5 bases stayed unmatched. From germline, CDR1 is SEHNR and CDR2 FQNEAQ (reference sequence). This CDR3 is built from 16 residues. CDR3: CASSSRLAESTDTQYF. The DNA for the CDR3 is TGTGCCAGCAGCTCCCGACTAGCGGAGAGCACAGATACGCAGTATTTT.

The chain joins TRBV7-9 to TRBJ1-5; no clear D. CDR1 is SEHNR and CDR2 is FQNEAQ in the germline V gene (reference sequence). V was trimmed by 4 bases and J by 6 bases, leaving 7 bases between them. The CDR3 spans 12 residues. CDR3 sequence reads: CASSWLTQPQHF. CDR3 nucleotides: TGTGCCAGCAGCTGGTTAACTCAGCCCCAGCATTTT. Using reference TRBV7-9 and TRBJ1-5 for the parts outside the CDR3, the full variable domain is DTGVSQNPRHKITKRGQNVTFRCDPISEHNRLYWYRQTLGQGPEFLTYFQNEAQLEKSRLLSDRFSAERPKGSFSTLEIQRTEQGDSAMYLCASSWLTQPQHFGDGTRLSIL.

The CDR3 DNA reads as TGTGCCAGCTCACCCGAGGGCACTGAAGCTTTCTTT. Its translation is CASSPEGTEAFF. The genes are TRBV18 and TRBJ1-1; D remains ambiguous. The CDR3 runs to 12 residues. CDR1 is KGHSH, CDR2 LQKENI, per germline. V was pared by 3 bases and J by 4 bases, with 6 bases between.